The 2 T cell receptor beta chains given below trace back to one sample, sequenced in a study of brain T cells in children with intractable seizures. Measured with immunoSEQ multiplex PCR; TCRdb has only the in-frame clones, and not every one. In the table there are 78,000 or so clones, under 95% of which are singletons. Material: peripheral blood, obtained at surgery. The receptors derive from a girl aged 2-10 years with Rasmussen encephalitis and intractable seizures.

This chain connects TRBV28 to TRBJ2-3, with no clear D. Germline loops: CDR1 MDHEN, CDR2 SYDVKM. Trimming took off 5 bases at V and 3 bases at J, with 6 bases between the two ends. The length of the CDR3 is 12 residues. CDR3 sequence reads: CASSTATDTQYF. Here the CDR3 DNA reads TGTGCCAGCAGTACCGCGACAGATACGCAGTATTTT.

The V and J genes are TRBV7-9 and TRBJ1-2; D call uncertain. The CDR3 spans 11 residues. CDR1 and CDR2 (germline): SEHNR, FQNEAQ (reference sequence). Here the CDR3 DNA reads TGTGCGCTCGGAGGGAACTATGGCTACACCTTC. The encoded protein is CALGGNYGYTF.